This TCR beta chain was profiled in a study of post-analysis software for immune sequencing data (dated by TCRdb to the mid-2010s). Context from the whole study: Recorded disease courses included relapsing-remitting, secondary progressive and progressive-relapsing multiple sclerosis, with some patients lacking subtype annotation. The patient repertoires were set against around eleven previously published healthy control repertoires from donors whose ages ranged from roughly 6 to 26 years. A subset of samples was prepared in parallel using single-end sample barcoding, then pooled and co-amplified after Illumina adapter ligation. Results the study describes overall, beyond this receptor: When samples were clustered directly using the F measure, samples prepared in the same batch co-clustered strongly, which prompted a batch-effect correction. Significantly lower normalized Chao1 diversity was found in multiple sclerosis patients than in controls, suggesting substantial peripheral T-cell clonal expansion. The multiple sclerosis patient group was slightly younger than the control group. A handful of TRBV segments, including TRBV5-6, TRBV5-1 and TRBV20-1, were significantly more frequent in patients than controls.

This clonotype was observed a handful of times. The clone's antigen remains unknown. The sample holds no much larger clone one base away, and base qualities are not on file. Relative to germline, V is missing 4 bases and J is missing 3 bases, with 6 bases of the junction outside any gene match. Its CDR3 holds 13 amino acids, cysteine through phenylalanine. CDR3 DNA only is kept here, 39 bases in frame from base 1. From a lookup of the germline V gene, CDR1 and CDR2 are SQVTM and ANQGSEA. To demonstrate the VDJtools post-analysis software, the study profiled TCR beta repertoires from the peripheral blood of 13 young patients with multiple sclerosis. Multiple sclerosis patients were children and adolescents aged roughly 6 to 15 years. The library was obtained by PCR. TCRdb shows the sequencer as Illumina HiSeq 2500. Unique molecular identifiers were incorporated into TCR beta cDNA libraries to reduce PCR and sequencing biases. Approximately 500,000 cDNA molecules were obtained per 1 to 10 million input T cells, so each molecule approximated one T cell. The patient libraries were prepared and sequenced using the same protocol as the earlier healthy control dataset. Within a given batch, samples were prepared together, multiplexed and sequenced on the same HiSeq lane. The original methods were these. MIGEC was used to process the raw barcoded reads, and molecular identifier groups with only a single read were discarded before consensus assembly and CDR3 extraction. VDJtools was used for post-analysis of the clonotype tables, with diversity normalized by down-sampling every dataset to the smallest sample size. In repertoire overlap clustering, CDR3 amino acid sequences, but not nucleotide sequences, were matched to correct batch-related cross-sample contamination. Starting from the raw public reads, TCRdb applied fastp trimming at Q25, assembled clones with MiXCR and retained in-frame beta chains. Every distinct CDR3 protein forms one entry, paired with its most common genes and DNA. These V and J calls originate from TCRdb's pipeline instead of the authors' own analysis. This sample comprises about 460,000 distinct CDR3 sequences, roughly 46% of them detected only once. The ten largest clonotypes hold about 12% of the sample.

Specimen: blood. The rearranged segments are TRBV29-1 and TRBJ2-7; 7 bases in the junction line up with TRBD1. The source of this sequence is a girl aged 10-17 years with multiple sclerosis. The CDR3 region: CSVGGQPYYEQYF. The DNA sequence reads TGCAGCGTTGGGGGACAGCCCTACTACGAGCAGTACTTC.